This T cell receptor (beta chain) is from a study of T-cell memory formation after mild COVID-19. Germline loops: CDR1 LGHDT, CDR2 YNNKEL (reference sequence). The trim removed 5 bases at V and 4 bases at J, leaving 8 bases unmatched. This CDR3 region has 17 residues. TCRdb re-called the 5' RACE reads with MiXCR, one entry per CDR3 protein. The data show roughly 620,000 distinct CDR3 sequences, around 17% seen once. This clonotype has only a few counts. This TCR came from an adult woman who had mild COVID-19 (a few samples of this study predate the infection). Cell type and time point are not known. Source material: PBMCs or a T cell subset sorted from them (not recorded which). J is TRBJ2-3 and V is TRBV3-1, with 14 bases matching TRBD2. The CDR3 sequence: CASSATTSGRAADTQYF. CDR3 nucleotide sequence: TGTGCCAGCAGCGCAACGACTAGCGGGAGGGCCGCAGATACGCAGTATTTT.